This entry lists 18 T cell receptor beta chains sequenced from one sample in a study of a mutant IDH1 vaccine in newly diagnosed glioma. For these receptors, no antigen is known. TCRdb's copy holds only in-frame clones and misses some; the assay was immunoSEQ multiplex PCR. The top ten hold roughly 2.1% of the sample, which has about 62,000 clones, around 91% seen once. Time point defined: week 11, during vaccination. Vaccine doses each comprised 300 ug of mutant IDH1 20-mer peptide, with topical imiquimod. Source: PBMCs, taken from a glioma patient whose treatment included an IDH1 peptide vaccine. These receptors originate from a man aged 35 to 55 with glioma.

The rearrangement joins TRBV5-1 to TRBJ2-3; no clear D gene. Germline CDR1 and CDR2: SGHRS and YFSETQ. CDR3 length: 11 amino acids. V lost 1 base and J lost 6, with 3 bases in between. The CDR3 DNA sequence: TGCGCCAGCAGCTTGTCGGATACGCAGTATTTT. This translates into CASSLSDTQYF.

V gene TRBV25-1 combines with J gene TRBJ1-4, with TRBD1 as a possible D gene (6 bases). The CDR3 is made up of 15 amino acids. V shed 2 bases and J shed 8 bases, with 15 bases lying between them. Germline lookup yields CDR1 MGHDK and CDR2 SYGVNS. CDR3 DNA: TGTGCCAGCAGTGAAGGTCGGGGGGCCCGGGAAAAACTGTTTTTT. It codes for CASSEGRGAREKLFF.

The chain combines TRBV7-9 with TRBJ1-2; D is ambiguous. Germline CDR1 reads SEHNR; CDR2 reads FQNEAQ (reference sequence). The CDR3 totals 14 residues. Between the trimmed V and J ends, which lost 6 bases and 7 bases, there was a span of 18 bases. This CDR3 is CASSPKQSLIGYTF. The DNA of the CDR3 is TGTGCCAGCAGTCCGAAGCAGAGTCTGATTGGCTACACCTTC. Using reference TRBV7-9 and TRBJ1-2 for the parts outside the CDR3, the full variable domain is DTGVSQNPRHKITKRGQNVTFRCDPISEHNRLYWYRQTLGQGPEFLTYFQNEAQLEKSRLLSDRFSAERPKGSFSTLEIQRTEQGDSAMYLCASSPKQSLIGYTFGSGTRLTVV.

J is TRBJ1-1 and V is TRBV28; D perhaps matches TRBD1 (6 bases). Trimming left V 5 bases short and J 10 bases short, with 14 bases between. The V gene's germline CDR1 is MDHEN and CDR2 SYDVKM. This CDR3 region has 12 residues. CDR3: CASSLIGGRAFF. The CDR3, as DNA: TGTGCCAGCAGTCTCATAGGGGGTCGAGCTTTCTTT. Full variable domain (missing parts from reference TRBV28 and TRBJ1-1): DVKVTQSSRYLVKRTGEKVFLECVQDMDHENMFWYRQDPGLGLRLIYFSYDVKMKEKGDIPEGYSVSREKKERFSLILESASTNQTSMYLCASSLIGGRAFFGQGTRLTVV.

V usage is TRBV28 and J usage is TRBJ2-2; D is perhaps TRBD2 (5 bases). CDR3 length: 15 residues. The germline gives CDR1 MDHEN, CDR2 SYDVKM. V shed 1 base and J shed 4 bases, with 10 bases lying between them. For the CDR3, the DNA is TGTGCCAGCAGTTTATTAAGGGCGGGCACCGGGGAGCTGTTTTTT. This sequence encodes CASSLLRAGTGELFF.

The chain carries TRBV7-9 and TRBJ2-1; D tentatively fits TRBD1 or TRBD2 (5 bases each). Per the germline V gene, CDR1 is SEHNR and CDR2 is FQNEAQ (reference sequence). The V gene lost 3 bases and the J gene lost 8 bases, with 17 bases spanning the gap. The CDR3 covers 15 residues. This CDR3 reads CASSLSRAGTHEQFF. In nucleotides, the CDR3 is TGTGCCAGCAGCTTGAGTCGAGCCGGGACCCATGAGCAGTTCTTC.

The CDR3 sequence is CASSFGSMGNIQYF. CDR3 coding DNA: TGTGCCAGCAGCTTTGGATCGATGGGGAACATTCAGTACTTC. The chain recombines TRBV13 with TRBJ2-4; D is unclear. The CDR3 sequence is 14 residues long. Germline assignment: CDR1 PRHDT and CDR2 FYEKMQ (reference sequence). V gave up 3 bases and J gave up 7 bases, with 13 bases separating them.

This sequence joins TRBV27 and TRBJ2-3; unclear D gene. Germline CDR1 reads MNHEY; CDR2 reads SMNVEV (reference sequence). V lost 3 bases and J lost 5, with 12 bases in between. This CDR3 is 14 amino acids long. In DNA form, the CDR3 reads TGTGCCAGCAGTTTTCTTGCGTCGAAAGATACGCAGTATTTT. It encodes CASSFLASKDTQYF.

CDR3 sequence: CASSFDSSYEQYF. The CDR3 DNA sequence: TGCGCCAGCAGCTTTGACAGTTCCTACGAGCAGTACTTC. This chain joins TRBV5-1 and TRBJ2-7; D possibly corresponds to TRBD1 (5 bases). V was trimmed by 2 bases and J by 1 base, leaving 7 bases between them. The CDR3 extends over 13 amino acids. Per germline, CDR1 SGHRS and CDR2 YFSETQ.

The CDR3 nucleotides read TGTGCCAGCAGCTTAGAAACGGGGGGGATAGGAGAGACCCAGTACTTC. This translates into CASSLETGGIGETQYF. The rearrangement joins TRBV7-2 to TRBJ2-5; 8 bases agree with TRBD2. Germline V lookup: CDR1 SGHTA, CDR2 FQGNSA. V lost 1 base and J lost 4; bases outside the gene matches: 8. The CDR3 spans 16 residues.

V and J are TRBV29-1 and TRBJ1-1; D ambiguous. From germline, CDR1 is SQVTM and CDR2 ANQGSEA. This CDR3 spans 15 amino acids. Deletions cut 3 bases from V and 1 base from J, with 15 bases between. The CDR3 coding sequence is TGCAGCGTTGATCCGGGCCACCTGGGGAACACTGAAGCTTTCTTT. Translated: CSVDPGHLGNTEAFF.

The V and J genes are TRBV10-3 and TRBJ1-2; tentative D call: TRBD1 (5 bases). The CDR3 spans 19 residues. V was shortened by 0 bases and J by 0 bases, with 20 bases between the two germline ends. The germline V gene has CDR1 ENHRY and CDR2 SYGVKD. Here the CDR3 reads CAISESTRDAQPPNYGYTF. The CDR3 bases are TGTGCCATCAGTGAGTCGACTCGGGACGCCCAACCACCTAACTATGGCTACACCTTC.

This chain connects TRBV30 to TRBJ2-1, with D possibly TRBD2 on 5 matching bases. This CDR3 is built from 11 residues. From germline, CDR1 is GTSNPN and CDR2 SVGIG (reference sequence). The germline V and J ends were trimmed by 8 bases and 9 bases, with 14 bases remaining between them. CDR3 protein: CARAVRTEQFF. The CDR3, as DNA: TGTGCCCGAGCGGTCCGGACTGAGCAGTTCTTC.

This chain connects TRBV19 to TRBJ2-2; D possibly corresponds to TRBD1 (6 bases). Germline assignment: CDR1 LNHDA and CDR2 SQIVND (reference sequence). The length of the CDR3 is 15 residues. Trimming removed 4 bases at V and 3 bases at J, with 12 bases between. The CDR3 nucleotides are TGTGCCAGTAGTAACCATAACAGGGACACCGGGGAGCTGTTTTTT. Its protein is CASSNHNRDTGELFF.

This chain joins TRBV11-2 and TRBJ1-1, with D possibly TRBD1 on 6 matching bases. The germline CDR1 and CDR2 sequences are SGHAT and FQNNGV. There are 14 residues in the CDR3. Trimming removed 2 bases at V and 3 bases at J, with 10 bases between. This chain's CDR3 is CASSLTGRDTEAFF. The CDR3 DNA is TGTGCCAGCAGCTTAACAGGGCGAGACACTGAAGCTTTCTTT.

CDR3: CASSQNPGGVFSYNEQFF. In DNA, the CDR3 is TGTGCCAGCAGCCAAAATCCGGGGGGGGTCTTCTCCTACAATGAGCAGTTCTTC. V is TRBV7-8 and J is TRBJ2-1; TRBD2 matches 8 bases. CDR1 and CDR2 from the germline V gene are SGHVS and FQNEAQ. The CDR3 sequence is 18 residues long. V was pared by 5 bases and J by 0 bases, with 12 bases of the junction left unmatched.

This chain connects TRBV18 to TRBJ2-7, with D possibly matching TRBD1 (6 bases). This CDR3 region has 15 residues. V lost 1 base, J lost 2 bases, and 12 bases lay in between. Germline loops: CDR1 KGHSH, CDR2 LQKENI. The CDR3 region has the DNA TGTGCCAGCTCACCACAGGACAGAGCAGCCTACGAGCAGTACGTC. Amino acid sequence: CASSPQDRAAYEQYV.

The chain joins TRBV13 to TRBJ2-1; no clear D gene. The CDR3 covers 13 residues. The ends were cut back, 4 bases at V and 7 bases at J, with 11 bases in the middle. Looked up from germline, CDR1 is PRHDT and CDR2 is FYEKMQ (reference sequence). CDR3 amino acids: CASSSQRRNEQFF. The CDR3 DNA reads TGTGCCAGCAGCTCCCAAAGGCGGAATGAGCAGTTCTTC.